The source of this T cell receptor beta chain is a study of cytomegalovirus exposure and HLA in healthy donors. For the study at large: From donors who were HLA-typed, an early data release held 80 million to 85 million unique TCRs.

A multiplex PCR was run with 60 Vbeta primers and 13 Jbeta primers. Sequencing used immunoSEQ multiplex PCR; TCRdb keeps in-frame clones, though not all of them. Counted here are 63,000 or so clones, about four fifths occurring once; the ten biggest clones make up about 4.1%. As for this clone: What it binds is not known.

Study findings and constraints: A link between a missense DCLRE1C variant and TCR beta V- and J-gene trimming emerged from a later analysis.

Germline V gives CDR1 SGHTA, CDR2 FQGNSA. Unmatched junction bases numbered 11, after V lost 6 bases and J lost 2 bases. The CDR3 has 16 residues. The genes are TRBV7-2 and TRBJ2-3; 7 positions match TRBD2. Sequenced input: PBMCs. The TCR was taken from a woman in her thirties in good health and CMV-seronegative. CDR3 DNA sequence: TGTGCCAGCAGACAAACTAGCGCCTCCTTCACAGATACGCAGTATTTT. Residues: CASRQTSASFTDTQYF.